The present T cell receptor (beta chain) was sequenced within a study of blood T cell repertoires in COVID-19. Authors' data handling: Nucleated cell number was recorded as an estimate derived from reference gene primer amplification. The protocol was immunoSEQ multiplex PCR, while the TCRdb copy is restricted to in-frame clones and leaves out a portion. From that table come the V and J calls and clone size; the DNA was used to work out D and trimming. The sample lists approximately 150,000 clones; about 87% were seen once. Those enrolled in Seattle joined during active infection and were followed longitudinally afterward. Per the germline V gene, CDR1 is MNHEY and CDR2 is SMNVEV (reference sequence). The CDR3 has 14 residues. The ends were cut back, 4 bases at V and 3 bases at J, with 13 bases in the middle.

The V call is TRBV27, the J call TRBJ2-7, with D perhaps TRBD2 (6 bases). This receptor was obtained from a human donor with COVID-19, enrolled during active disease. The donor label of this sample is uncertain. Sequenced input: peripheral blood. CDR3: CASSYNQEGYEQYF. CDR3 sequence (DNA): TGTGCCAGCAGTTATAACCAGGAGGGCTACGAGCAGTACTTC.